This T cell receptor (beta chain) originates from a study of CD8+ T cells in alopecia areata (dated by TCRdb to the late 2010s). The study in broad terms: High-throughput TCRbeta sequencing was used to examine T cell clonal expansion in alopecia areata in both the C3H/HeJ mouse model and human patients. In humans, TCRbeta sequencing was performed on scalp tissue and on sorted CD4+ and CD8+ peripheral blood T cells from healthy controls and from patients with patchy or totalis/universalis alopecia areata. Scalp clonality was compared among normal scalp (n=4), patchy alopecia areata scalp (n=8), and alopecia totalis/universalis scalp (n=8). RNA came from the PAXgene miRNA kit for fixed scalp, the miRNeasy kit for PBMCs, and the RNeasy kit for mouse skin. immunoSEQ multiplex PCR using 35 Vbeta forward primers and 13 Jbeta reverse primers was used to amplify TCRbeta CDR3 regions. The full study reports these points: Lesional scalp, especially in alopecia totalis/universalis, showed higher clonality and more expanded CD8+ clones than normal scalp, suggesting antigenic drive. Unlike mouse skin, which is dominated by gammadelta T cells, normal human skin has resident alphabeta T cells that are also sequenced, and this complicates analysis of the scalp TCR repertoire. TCR sequences shared between patients were less clear than in mice, possibly partly because of HLA diversity in the patient population.

After PBMCs were isolated by density centrifugation and stained for CD3, CD4 and CD8, a FACSAria was used to sort CD4+ and CD8+ T cells. Scalp biopsies and blood samples were provided by unaffected controls. Libraries were built with the immunoSEQ multiplex PCR assay. RNA was extracted from all samples and reverse transcribed into cDNA as template for TCR sequencing. First-strand cDNA was synthesized using SuperScript III with a 2:1 mix of oligo-dT and random hexamers. Amplification bias was assessed with a synthetic immune receptor repertoire, and residual bias was removed computationally. Turning to the authors' computational methods: After raw reads were preprocessed to remove errors, the CDR3 was defined following IMGT conventions as running from the conserved cysteine to phenylalanine. Clonality was calculated as 1 minus Shannon entropy normalized by log2 of the number of productive unique TCRs. CD4 or CD8 identity of scalp clones was inferred by cross-referencing scalp TCRbeta sequences with sorted blood CD4 and CD8 repertoires. This immuneACCESS table, as held by TCRdb, lists in-frame sequences with V and J called but not all clones. Of the missing ones, under half trace to an unresolved V gene in checked studies; the others have no known cause. That table is the source of V, J and clone size, and D and trimming were worked out from the DNA. In all, the sample holds fewer than 150,000 clones, and 55% to 65% of those were seen once. The ten largest clones capture around 2.7% of the sample.

The germline V gene specifies SGHDT as CDR1 and YYEEEE as CDR2. The CDR3 holds 16 amino acids from the cysteine to the phenylalanine. Of all the DNA, just the CDR3 is kept, 48 bases in frame from base 1. Cut back by 4 bases and 0 bases, the V and J ends lie 15 bases apart. Comments on this clone: The target of this receptor is not known. Base qualities are not provided; no much larger clone lies one nucleotide away.

Sequencing was performed on CD4+ T cells sorted from blood. The sequence derives from a human donor in good health. This receptor chain uses TRBV5-6 and TRBJ2-3; matching of 6 bases hints at TRBD2 as the D gene. The CDR3 has the sequence CASSRDSRTSTDTQYF. The nucleotide sequence is TGTGCCAGCAGCCGGGACTCCCGAACTAGCACAGATACGCAGTATTTT.